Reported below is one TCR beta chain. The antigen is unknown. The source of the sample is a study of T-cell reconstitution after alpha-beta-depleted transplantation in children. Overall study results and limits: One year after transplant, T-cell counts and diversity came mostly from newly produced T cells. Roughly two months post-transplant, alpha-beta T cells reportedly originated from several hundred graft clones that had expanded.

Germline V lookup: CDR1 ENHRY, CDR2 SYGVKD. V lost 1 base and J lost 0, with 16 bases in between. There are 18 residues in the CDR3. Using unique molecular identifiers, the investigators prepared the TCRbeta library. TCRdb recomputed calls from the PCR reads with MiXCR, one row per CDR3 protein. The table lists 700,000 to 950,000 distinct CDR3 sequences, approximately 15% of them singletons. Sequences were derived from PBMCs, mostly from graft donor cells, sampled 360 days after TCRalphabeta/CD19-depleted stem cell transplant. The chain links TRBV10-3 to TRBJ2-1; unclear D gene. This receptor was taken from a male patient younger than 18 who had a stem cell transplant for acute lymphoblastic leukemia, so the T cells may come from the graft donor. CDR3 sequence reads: CAISELGSRSLSYNEQFF. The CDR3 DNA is TGTGCCATCAGTGAGTTGGGCAGCCGATCGCTCTCCTACAATGAGCAGTTCTTC.